The 17 T cell receptor beta chains given below trace back to one sample, sequenced in a study of cytomegalovirus exposure and HLA in healthy donors. TCRdb's table, derived via immunoSEQ multiplex PCR, lists solely in-frame clones and lacks some. Counted here are 100,000 to 150,000 clones, 90% to 96% occurring once; the ten biggest clones make up around 1.7%. Sequencing input: PBMCs. Source of these receptors: a man younger than 30 in good health and CMV-seronegative.

This rearrangement joins TRBV27 to TRBJ1-1; 8 bases are a match to TRBD1. Germline V gene data show CDR1 as MNHEY and CDR2 as SMNVEV (reference sequence). The CDR3 consists of 16 residues. The ends lost 5 bases at V and 5 bases at J; junction bases unmatched: 13. The CDR3 loop is CASSKPTGGMLTEAFF. The CDR3 coding sequence is TGTGCCAGCAGTAAACCTACAGGGGGAATGCTTACTGAAGCTTTCTTT.

Remarks on this clone: Within the sample, other DNA sequences also encode this same CDR3. The chain carries TRBV30 and TRBJ1-2, with TRBD1 identical over 8 bases. The length of the CDR3 is 12 residues. The trim removed 5 bases at V and 4 bases at J, leaving 3 bases unmatched. Germline V lookup: CDR1 GTSNPN, CDR2 SVGIG (reference sequence). In DNA form, the CDR3 reads TGTGCCTGGCTGGGGACAGGCTATGGCTACACCTTC. Protein: CAWLGTGYGYTF.

Only one count was recorded for this clone. This rearrangement joins TRBV18 to TRBJ2-1; D may be TRBD1 (5 bases). V dropped 3 bases and J dropped 5 bases, with 20 bases sitting between them. The V gene's germline CDR1 is KGHSH and CDR2 LQKENI. The CDR3 length is 17 residues. In DNA, the CDR3 is TGTGCCAGCTCACCGGGTTTTAGGACATTCAGCCACAATGAGCAGTTCTTC. Translation: CASSPGFRTFSHNEQFF. Filled out from reference TRBV18 and TRBJ2-1, the complete variable domain reads NAGVMQNPRHLVRRRGQEARLRCSPMKGHSHVYWYRQLPEEGLKFMVYLQKENIIDESGMPKERFSAEFPKEGPSILRIQQVVRGDSAAYFCASSPGFRTFSHNEQFFGPGTRLTVL.

The rearrangement joins TRBV10-3 to TRBJ1-1; 10 positions match TRBD1. The CDR3 contains 16 residues. After removal of 5 bases from V and 0 bases from J, the junction contained 6 bases not matched to a gene. The germline V gene has CDR1 ENHRY and CDR2 SYGVKD. The CDR3 sequence: CAISQDRGGMNTEAFF. In nucleotides, the CDR3 is TGTGCCATCAGTCAGGACAGGGGGGGGATGAACACTGAAGCTTTCTTT.

V usage is TRBV6-5 and J usage is TRBJ1-2; possibly TRBD1 for D (5 bases). The length of the CDR3 is 15 residues. V was pared by 1 base and J by 8 bases, with 17 bases between. The germline CDR1 and CDR2 sequences are MNHEY and SVGAGI. The CDR3 here is CASSYWQGRSRGYTF. CDR3 nucleotide sequence: TGTGCCAGCAGTTACTGGCAGGGCAGGTCTCGGGGCTACACCTTC.

The chain has TRBV4-3 and TRBJ2-7, with 10 bases fitting TRBD2. The V and J ends lost 0 bases and 7 bases, in that order; junction bases with no gene match: 12. Germline V CDR1 and CDR2: LGHNA, YSLEER. The CDR3 runs 17 residues. CDR3 amino acids: CASSQEGGAGGPEEQYF. The CDR3 DNA reads TGCGCCAGCAGCCAAGAAGGTGGAGCGGGAGGGCCGGAAGAGCAGTACTTC.

V gene TRBV6-1 combines with J gene TRBJ2-7, with TRBD1 matching over 8 bases. The trim removed 2 bases at V and 1 base at J, leaving 4 bases unmatched. Per the germline V gene, CDR1 is MNHNS and CDR2 is SASEGT. The CDR3 sequence is 15 residues long. CDR3 nucleotides: TGTGCCAGCAGTGAAATGGGACAGGCTTCCTACGAGCAGTACTTC. Its protein product is CASSEMGQASYEQYF.

The chain uses TRBV7-9 and TRBJ2-7; 11 bases agree with TRBD2. The CDR3 is 15 amino acids. Trimming took 5 bases from V and 2 from J; bases not matched to a gene: 5. Germline V CDR1 and CDR2: SEHNR, FQNEAQ (reference sequence). The CDR3 DNA sequence: TGTGCCAGCAGCATAACTAGCGGGAGTACCTACGAGCAGTACTTC. Its protein product is CASSITSGSTYEQYF.

The sample holds a few counts of this clone. The CDR3 DNA is TGTGCTAGCACAATAGCGGGCACATACAATGAGCAGTTCTTC. Protein product: CASTIAGTYNEQFF. The chain carries TRBV12-5 and TRBJ2-1, with TRBD2 matching 7 bases. J lost 4 bases, V lost 9 bases, and 9 bases had no gene match. Germline CDR1 and CDR2: LGHNT and FRNRAP. The CDR3 loop spans 14 amino acids.

This clone was detected only once. DNA of the CDR3: TGTGCCAGCAGCCCCCCTATATTGAGCTCCTACAATGAGCAGTTCTTC. Protein product: CASSPPILSSYNEQFF. The chain employs TRBV11-2 and TRBJ2-1; D gene uncertain. The ends were cut back, 5 bases at V and 0 bases at J, with 14 bases in the middle. Germline V gives CDR1 SGHAT, CDR2 FQNNGV. The CDR3 loop spans 16 amino acids.

The gene calls are TRBV7-2 and TRBJ2-3, with TRBD2 as a possible D gene (5 bases). V was trimmed by 1 base and J by 14 bases, leaving 19 bases between them. This CDR3 has 14 residues. In germline, CDR1 is SGHTA, CDR2 FQGNSA. The CDR3 here is CASSLGIPGIAVYF. CDR3 DNA sequence: TGTGCCAGCAGCTTAGGTATTCCCGGGATCGCAGTGTATTTT.

The chain joins TRBV9 to TRBJ2-3; 9 nucleotides agree with TRBD1. Germline V gene lookup returns CDR1 SGDLS and CDR2 YYNGEE. The CDR3 length is 16 residues. V shed 4 bases, J shed 0 bases, and the junction held 6 bases outside the gene matches. CDR3 sequence reads: CASSPGTGSSTDTQYF. DNA of the CDR3: TGTGCCAGCAGCCCAGGGACAGGGAGCAGCACAGATACGCAGTATTTT. Together with reference TRBV9 and TRBJ2-3, the CDR3 gives the full variable domain: DSGVTQTPKHLITATGQRVTLRCSPRSGDLSVYWYQQSLDQGLQFLIQYYNGEERAKGNILERFSAQQFPDLHSELNLSSLELGDSALYFCASSPGTGSSTDTQYFGPGTRLTVL.

In nucleotides, the CDR3 is TGTGCCAGCAGCAAAGTCGGGGGGCTGCGATACGAGCAGTACTTC. As protein: CASSKVGGLRYEQYF. The V call is TRBV21-1, the J call TRBJ2-7; whether TRBD2, the table's D call, matches the DNA was not checked. TRBV21-1 is a recognized pseudogene. The CDR3 totals 15 residues.

V usage is TRBV6-1 and J usage is TRBJ2-5, with TRBD2 identical over 13 bases. V was clipped by 7 bases and J by 5 bases; unmatched bases: 7. CDR1 and CDR2 from the germline V gene are MNHNS and SASEGT. This CDR3 has 15 amino acids. CDR3 nucleotide sequence: TGTGCCAGCACCAAAGGGACTAGCGGGGACGAGACCCAGTACTTC. Protein: CASTKGTSGDETQYF.

The chain uses TRBV27 and TRBJ1-1; 8 bases align to TRBD1. CDR1 MNHEY and CDR2 SMNVEV come from the germline V gene (reference sequence). V lost 6 bases to trimming and J lost 4 bases; unmatched junction nucleotides: 7. This CDR3 has 14 residues. CDR3 nucleotide sequence: TGTGCCAGCAGACCGACCACAGGGGGCACTGAAGCTTTCTTT. Protein: CASRPTTGGTEAFF.

The rearrangement links TRBV7-2 to TRBJ1-5; TRBD1 is a possible D gene (5 bases). Germline V gene data show CDR1 as SGHTA and CDR2 as FQGNSA. The CDR3 totals 14 residues. V was clipped by 2 bases and J by 4 bases, with 9 bases between them. The CDR3 is CASSLQGANQPQHF. For the CDR3, the DNA is TGTGCCAGCAGCTTACAGGGCGCAAATCAGCCCCAGCATTTT.

This chain uses TRBV29-1 with TRBJ1-1; D ambiguous. V shed 4 bases and J shed 0 bases, with 18 bases lying between them. Germline CDR1 SQVTM, CDR2 ANQGSEA. CDR3 length: 16 amino acids. The CDR3 reads CSVASKKTVMNTEAFF. The CDR3 DNA follows: TGCAGCGTTGCGAGCAAAAAGACTGTGATGAACACTGAAGCTTTCTTT. The entire variable domain, with the rest obtained from reference TRBV29-1 and TRBJ1-1, is as follows: SAVISQKPSRDICQRGTSLTIQCQVDSQVTMMFWYRQQPGQSLTLIATANQGSEATYESGFVIDKFPISRPNLTFSTLTVSNMSPEDSSIYLCSVASKKTVMNTEAFFGQGTRLTVV.